Below, 18 T cell receptor beta chains from the same sample are listed, as sequenced in a study of CD8+ T cells in alopecia areata. RNA was extracted and reverse transcribed into cDNA as the sequencing template. TCRdb keeps only in-frame clones here, not all; method: immunoSEQ multiplex PCR. The sample contains approximately 300,000 clones, none of them singletons. The authors sorted pooled cutaneous lymph node cells using CD4, CD8alpha, NKG2D, NKG2ACE and other markers. The source material was CD4+ T cells sorted from a lymph node. All receptors come from a C3H/HeJ mouse with alopecia areata. These mice share the MHC haplotype H2-k.

This clone was observed a few times. These gene names are mouse names. Other DNA sequences in the sample encode the same CDR3. The sequenced CDR3 bases are TGTGCCAGCAGTGATGCCCGGACAACAAACTCC. It translates to CASSDARTTNS. The whole CDR3 protein reads CASSDARTTNSDYTF. The genes are TRBV13-1 and TRBJ1-2; tentative D call: TRBD1 (5 bases). The read terminates 4 residues ahead of where the CDR3 ends, so the germline J gene completes it. Between the trimmed V and J ends, which lost 0 bases and 0 bases, there was a span of 9 bases. Germline V gene lookup returns CDR1 NSHNY and CDR2 SYGAGN. The CDR3 spans 15 residues.

This clone was observed a handful of times. Since a much larger clone is just one base distant, this may be a read error. Gene names denote mouse genes. The read falls 4 residues short of the CDR3 end, and the missing part is taken from the germline J gene. The same CDR3 is also encoded by other DNA sequences in this sample. The chain carries TRBV19 and TRBJ2-7, with 10 positions matching TRBD2. CDR1 FNHDT and CDR2 SITEND come from the germline V gene (reference sequence). The CDR3 totals 13 residues. The CDR3 bases that were read are TGTGCCAGCAGTCGGACTGGGGGTTAT. It specifies CASSRTGGY. The full CDR3 protein reads CASSRTGGYEQYF.

This clone has only a few counts. All gene names here are mouse names. Read sequence stops 4 residues before the CDR3 end, and the germline J gene provides the missing end. The rearrangement uses TRBV13-1 and TRBJ2-5, with 9 bases fitting TRBD2. Germline assignment: CDR1 NSHNY and CDR2 SYGAGN. The CDR3 runs 14 residues. The CDR3 protein is CASSDYDWGDTQYF. Incomplete CDR3 DNA: TGTGCCAGCAGTGACTACGACTGGGGGGAC.

Concerning this clone itself: Genes and germline are mouse. Coverage ceases 4 residues before the CDR3 finishes, and the germline J gene fills in the end. The chain employs TRBV13-1 and TRBJ2-2, with TRBD1 matching 10 bases. V was pared by 5 bases and J by 0 bases, with 4 bases of the junction left unmatched. Germline CDR1 reads NSHNY; CDR2 reads SYGAGN. The CDR3 sequence is 16 residues long. CDR3 residues: CASSQGQGANTGQLYF. The part of the CDR3 DNA that was read is TGTGCCAGCAGCCAAGGACAGGGGGCAAACACCGGG.

This clone has a handful of counts. The gene symbols are mouse symbols. The read ends 3 residues early relative to the CDR3; the germline J gene fills the gap. V gene TRBV13-2 combines with J gene TRBJ1-6; 7 nucleotides align to TRBD1. TRBJ1-6 is classed as an ORF, of uncertain function. V trimming: 5 bases; J trimming: 2 bases; junction bases outside the gene matches: 4. This CDR3 has 15 amino acids. Germline V lookup: CDR1 NNHNN, CDR2 SYGAGS (reference sequence). The covered CDR3 bases are TGTGCCAGCGGCCCTCAGGGGGCCTATAATTCGCCC. This sequence encodes CASGPQGAYNSP. The full CDR3 protein is CASGPQGAYNSPLYF.

This clone was counted between two and nine times. Germline and genes here are mouse. The CDR3 end is not reached by the read, which stops 4 residues before it; the germline J gene fills it in. This chain connects TRBV13-3 to TRBJ1-1, with 11 bases matching TRBD1. The CDR3 loop spans 14 amino acids. Germline CDR1 is NNHDY and CDR2 is SYVADS. The CDR3 protein is CASSDEGQGAEVFF. The sequenced CDR3 bases are TGTGCCAGCAGTGATGAGGGACAGGGGGCA.

In the case of this clone: Gene names follow the mouse nomenclature. The sequenced fragment ends 4 residues before the CDR3 boundary, so the rest is inferred from the germline J gene. The sample contains more than one DNA sequence encoding this CDR3. The chain is built from TRBV1 and TRBJ2-3, with 7 bases lining up with TRBD2. With V trimmed by 3 bases and J by 0 bases, 3 bases remained unmatched. The CDR3 runs to 15 residues. Germline loops: CDR1 NSQYPW, CDR2 LRSPGD (reference sequence). This CDR3 is CTCSALGVSAETLYF. CDR3 DNA, as far as it was read: TGCACCTGCAGTGCGCTGGGGGTTAGTGCAGAA.

A word on this clone: Gene and germline names: mouse. Read sequence stops 4 residues before the CDR3 end, and the germline J gene provides the missing end. The sample holds other DNA sequences that translate to the same CDR3. The chain links TRBV13-1 to TRBJ2-2, with D possibly TRBD1 on 5 matching bases. The CDR3 totals 15 residues. The germline V and J ends were trimmed by 0 bases and 2 bases, with 8 bases remaining between them. Germline CDR1 NSHNY, CDR2 SYGAGN. The part of the CDR3 DNA that was read is TGTGCCAGCAGTGATGCGCCAGGGAACACCGGG. Translation: CASSDAPGNTG. The CDR3 in full is CASSDAPGNTGQLYF.

A remark on this clone: The gene names given are mouse names. The read ends 4 residues before the CDR3 terminus; that terminus is restored from the germline J gene. The chain joins TRBV13-3 to TRBJ2-3, with 12 bases aligning to TRBD1. V shed 2 bases and J 1 base; nucleotides not matched to a gene: 5. This CDR3 has 17 residues. The germline gives CDR1 NNHDY, CDR2 SYVADS. The CDR3 DNA, read in part, is TGTGCCAGCAGTGAGGGGGACAGGGGGCCCCGTGCAGAA. It yields the protein CASSEGDRGPRAE. Given in full, the CDR3 is CASSEGDRGPRAETLYF.

This clone was detected ten times or more. Gene names denote mouse genes. The read gets to within 4 residues of the CDR3 end, and the germline J gene fills in the rest. The same CDR3 arises from other DNA sequences in this sample as well. V gene TRBV17 combines with J gene TRBJ2-1; TRBD1 matches 7 bases. With V trimmed by 1 base and J by 1 base, 1 base remained unmatched. Germline CDR1 is MNHDT and CDR2 is YYDKIL. CDR3 length equals 15 residues. CDR3 residues: CASSRVGQNYAEQFF. The sequenced CDR3 bases are TGTGCTAGCAGTAGAGTGGGACAGAACTATGCT.

As for this clone: All gene names here are mouse names. This chain's CDR3 is CASSDNWGSYEQYF. CDR3 DNA (partial): TGTGCCAGCAGTGATAACTGGGGGTCCTAT. The rearrangement links TRBV13-3 to TRBJ2-7; 8 bases are a match to TRBD2. The read ends 4 residues early relative to the CDR3; the germline J gene fills the gap. CDR1 and CDR2 (germline): NNHDY, SYVADS. This CDR3 region has 14 residues. Losses at the gene ends were 1 base for V and 1 base for J; bases not matched to a gene: 1.

This clone was observed a handful of times. The genes are named according to mouse. Read data end 4 residues before the CDR3 end; the end is taken from the germline J gene. The chain combines TRBV13-1 with TRBJ2-3; 11 nucleotides line up with TRBD2. The J segment lost 0 bases and the V segment lost 5 bases, leaving 8 bases of the junction unmatched. CDR1 is NSHNY, CDR2 SYGAGN, per germline. The CDR3 sequence is 17 residues long. CDR3 DNA, as far as it was read: TGTGCCAGCAGCCACCGGGACTGGGGGACTAGTGCAGAA. Translated, it gives CASSHRDWGTSAE. The CDR3 in full is CASSHRDWGTSAETLYF.

Points on this clone: Mouse germline and gene names are used. The CDR3 end falls 4 residues outside the read, so it is completed with the germline J gene. The chain carries TRBV19 and TRBJ2-3, with TRBD2 matching over 7 bases. This CDR3 contains 14 residues. Germline trimming cut 4 bases from V and 4 bases from J; bases unmatched to any gene: 6. Germline V CDR1 and CDR2: FNHDT, SITEND (reference sequence). CDR3: CASSRTGVTETLYF. Incomplete CDR3 DNA: TGTGCCAGCAGTCGGACTGGTGTTACAGAA.

About this clone: Gene names follow the mouse nomenclature. This CDR3 is also generated by other DNA sequences in the sample. The CDR3 bases that were read are TGTGCCAGCGGTGACGACAGGAACTATGCT. This gives the protein CASGDDRNYA. In full, the CDR3 is CASGDDRNYAEQFF. The chain employs TRBV13-2 and TRBJ2-1, with a tentative D call TRBD1 (6 bases). Coverage ceases 4 residues before the CDR3 finishes, and the germline J gene fills in the end. V was clipped by 2 bases and J by 1 base, with 7 bases between them. The CDR3 length is 14 residues. CDR1 NNHNN and CDR2 SYGAGS come from the germline V gene (reference sequence).

Points on this clone: The listed genes are named as in mouse. The CDR3 end lies 4 residues beyond the end of the read and is filled in from the germline J gene. The chain joins TRBV19 to TRBJ2-7; 7 nucleotides match TRBD2. Germline CDR1 reads FNHDT; CDR2 reads SITEND (reference sequence). Trimming removed 2 bases from V and 0 bases from J; junction bases left unmatched: 2. The CDR3 has 14 amino acids. The sequenced part of the CDR3 DNA is TGTGCCAGCAGTATGGTGGGGGGCTCCTAT. Amino acid sequence: CASSMVGGSY. The entire CDR3 is CASSMVGGSYEQYF. Variable domain in full (rest from reference TRBV19 and TRBJ2-7): GGIITQTPKFLIGQEGQKLTLKCQQNFNHDTMYWYRQDSGKGLRLIYYSITENDLQKGDLSEGYDASREKKSSFSLTVTSAQKNEMAVFLCASSMVGGSYEQYFGPGTRLTVL.

On this clone itself: The gene names given are mouse names. The missing CDR3 end, 4 residues past where the read stops, is filled in from the germline J gene. The J gene is TRBJ2-5, the V gene TRBV19; D gene uncertain. Germline CDR1 and CDR2: FNHDT and SITEND (reference sequence). The CDR3 length is 12 residues. The chain's CDR3 is CASSMWEDTQYF. Partial CDR3 DNA: TGTGCCAGCAGTATGTGGGAAGAC.

As to this clone: Mouse gene names and germline throughout. With the read ending 4 residues before the CDR3 end, the germline J gene is used to fill in that end. This chain links TRBV13-1 with TRBJ2-1, with D uncertain. Germline values: CDR1 NSHNY, CDR2 SYGAGN. The V and J ends lost 4 bases and 1 base respectively, with 6 bases between them. This CDR3 is built from 13 residues. CDR3 region: CASSLQNYAEQFF. The CDR3 bases that were read are TGTGCCAGCAGTTTGCAGAACTATGCT.

There are a few counts of this clone. The genes are named according to mouse. The missing CDR3 end, 4 residues past where the read stops, is filled in from the germline J gene. Other DNA sequences of this sample code for an identical CDR3. This rearrangement joins TRBV1 to TRBJ2-1, with 11 positions matching TRBD2. There are 16 residues in the CDR3. The V and J ends lost 4 bases and 0 bases, in that order; junction bases with no gene match: 2. Germline lookup yields CDR1 NSQYPW and CDR2 LRSPGD (reference sequence). The chain's CDR3 is CTCSGGLGVNYAEQFF. The DNA read from the CDR3 is TGCACCTGCAGTGGGGGACTGGGGGTTAACTATGCT.